The clone carrying this T cell receptor beta chain was found once. What it binds is unknown. This PCR relied on a set of 60 Vbeta primers and 13 Jbeta primers. Here immunoSEQ multiplex PCR was the method, and the copy in TCRdb shows in-frame clones only, minus some. Of 100,000 or so clones listed, 65% to 85% are singletons. V shed 10 bases, J shed 7 bases, and the junction held 27 bases outside the gene matches. The CDR3 sequence is 18 residues long. The germline V gene encodes CDR1 MNHEY and CDR2 SMNVEV (reference sequence). The data are from a study of cytomegalovirus exposure and HLA in healthy donors. Regarding the study as a whole: Most TCRs appeared rarely, but some public TCRs recurred in many donors.

Participants comprised healthy donors of bone marrow. The source is a man in his forties or fifties in good health and CMV-seronegative. The J gene is TRBJ2-5, the V gene TRBV27; 7 positions match TRBD1. Sequences were obtained from PBMCs. CDR3 nucleotides: TGTGCCACCGTTAGCCGTACTAAAGACAGGGAATGGAGAGGGACCCAGTACTTC. Translating gives CATVSRTKDREWRGTQYF.